The 31 T cell receptor beta chains given below trace back to one sample, sequenced in a study of glioma-infiltrating T cells. TCR alpha and beta CDR3 regions were amplified from RNA using iRepertoire nested multiplex PCR. TCRdb reanalysed the multiplex PCR reads using MiXCR and keeps one entry per CDR3 protein. The sample records a few hundred thousand distinct CDR3 sequences, about two fifths being singletons. Sequencing used glioma tissue, nonneoplastic brain tissue, or PBMCs (not recorded which). These TCRs come from a human donor with low-grade glioma or glioblastoma, undergoing nonglioma brain surgery, or in good health (not recorded which).

This clonotype was seen a handful of times. The J gene is TRBJ2-3, the V gene TRBV6-1; the D gene is possibly TRBD1 (6 bases). Germline lookup yields CDR1 MNHNS and CDR2 SASEGT. Trimming took off 4 bases at V and 5 bases at J, with 7 bases between the two ends. CDR3 length: 12 residues. In DNA form, the CDR3 reads TGTGCCAGCAGTGCCAGGGGAGATACGCAGTATTTT. Translation gives CASSARGDTQYF.

Notes on this clonotype: An end of the junction differs from the germline gene, which may be a read error. V usage is TRBV10-3 and J usage is TRBJ2-3, with 7 bases identical to TRBD1. The CDR3 consists of 14 residues. CDR1 is ENHRY, CDR2 SYGVKD, per germline. The CDR3: CSISEDRQADTQYF. CDR3 nucleotide sequence: TGTTCCATCAGTGAGGACAGGCAAGCAGATACGCAGTATTTT.

This clonotype was seen many times. The rearrangement links TRBV20-1 to TRBJ1-2; D uncertain. Germline-derived CDR1 and CDR2 are DFQATT and SNEGSKA (reference sequence). This CDR3 region has 12 residues. V was cut by 3 bases and J by 1 base, with 6 bases left in between. CDR3 nucleotide sequence: TGCAGTGCTAGGGCCAATAACTATGGCTACACCTTC. This gives the protein CSARANNYGYTF.

For this clonotype: Since a much larger clone is just one base distant, this may be a read error. This CDR3 is missing its conserved last phenylalanine or tryptophan, likely due to a read error. Here the CDR3 DNA reads TGTGCCAGCAGTACGGGACAGGGAGATAACTATGGCTACACCCTC. Its protein is CASSTGQGDNYGYTL. V and J are TRBV27 and TRBJ1-2, with 9 bases that match TRBD1. Germline CDR1 is MNHEY and CDR2 is SMNVEV (reference sequence). Trimming at V came to 5 bases and at J to 1 base, leaving 5 bases not matched to a gene. The CDR3 spans 15 residues.

This clonotype was counted only a few times. The rearrangement joins TRBV6-1 to TRBJ1-1, with unresolved D. V gave up 1 base and J gave up 10 bases, with 13 bases separating them. The length of the CDR3 is 13 residues. Looked up from germline, CDR1 is MNHNS and CDR2 is SASEGT. Here the CDR3 DNA reads TGTGCCAGCAGTGAAGAGGTCGGGGTTGCAGCTTTCTTT. Its protein product is CASSEEVGVAAFF.

Points on this clonotype: This likely comes from a read error, as the CDR3 has no conserved phenylalanine or tryptophan at its end. DNA of the CDR3: TGTGCCAGCCACCGCTACAGGGAATCAAACGAGCAGTACCTT. Its protein product is CASHRYRESNEQYL. The chain links TRBV6-8 to TRBJ2-7; possible D gene TRBD1, 6 bases. Trimming cost V 8 bases and J 5 bases, with 19 bases left between them. CDR3 length: 14 amino acids. Per the germline V gene, CDR1 is MNHGY and CDR2 is SAAAGT.

J is TRBJ2-2 and V is TRBV7-2; a possible D gene is TRBD2 (6 bases). Trimming took off 6 bases at V and 8 bases at J, with 16 bases between the two ends. The CDR3 spans 14 residues. Per germline, CDR1 SGHTA and CDR2 FQGNSA. The chain's CDR3 is CASSAGSRPGELFF. The CDR3 DNA reads as TGTGCCAGCAGTGCGGGATCCCGACCGGGGGAGCTGTTTTTT.

In the case of this clonotype: This may be a read error: a much more frequent sequence differs by one nucleotide. The chain combines TRBV6-2 or TRBV6-3 with TRBJ2-3; D uncertain. This CDR3 is 13 amino acids long. Germline CDR1 is MNHEY and CDR2 is SVGEGT. CDR3 nucleotide sequence: TGTGCCAGCAGTTACGGGATCACATATACGCGGTATTTT. It codes for CASSYGITYTRYF.

This clonotype has more than one count but fewer than ten. The chain joins TRBV20-1 to TRBJ2-1; 14 bases fit TRBD2. The CDR3 spans 16 residues. With 8 bases clipped from V and 4 bases from J, the junction kept 10 bases outside the gene matches. CDR1 and CDR2 from the germline V gene are DFQATT and SNEGSKA (reference sequence). CDR3 region: CSTGTSGGTGYNEQFF. In nucleotides, the CDR3 is TGCAGTACCGGGACTAGCGGGGGAACAGGGTACAATGAGCAGTTCTTC.

This clonotype showed up many times. V is TRBV4-3 and J is TRBJ1-2; no reliable D call. Trimming shortened V by 5 bases and J by 4 bases, and 17 bases separated the two germline ends. Germline-derived CDR1 and CDR2 are LGHNA and YSLEER. CDR3 length: 15 amino acids. CDR3 nucleotide sequence: TGCGCCAGCAGCGCCCAATCGGGCCCCGGCTATGGCTACACCTTC. Translating it yields CASSAQSGPGYGYTF.

This clonotype was seen a handful of times. The chain has TRBV24-1 and TRBJ2-5; possible D gene TRBD1, 5 bases. Trimming took 4 bases from V and 4 from J, leaving 12 bases between them. This CDR3 spans 14 amino acids. CDR1 and CDR2 (germline): KGHDR, SFDVKD. The DNA of the CDR3 is TGTGCCACCAGTGAAACGGTGGACATAGAGACCCAGTACTTC. It codes for CATSETVDIETQYF.

The chain uses TRBV4-1 and TRBJ1-1; D uncertain. There are 14 residues in the CDR3. Germline V gives CDR1 MGHRA, CDR2 YSYEKL. V gave up 2 bases and J gave up 0 bases, with 7 bases separating them. The CDR3 region is CASSQQPLNTEAFF. The DNA of the CDR3 is TGCGCCAGCAGCCAACAGCCACTGAACACTGAAGCTTTCTTT.

The chain is built from TRBV27 and TRBJ2-7; possible D gene TRBD1, 5 bases. Germline values: CDR1 MNHEY, CDR2 SMNVEV (reference sequence). With 7 bases removed from V and 1 base from J, the gap between germline ends came to 11 bases. CDR3 length: 13 residues. The CDR3 spells CASISGHSYEQYF. The CDR3 bases are TGTGCCAGCATATCAGGGCATTCCTACGAGCAGTACTTC.

The chain joins TRBV7-3 to TRBJ1-2; weak D call: TRBD1 (5 bases). The CDR3 covers 13 residues. CDR1 and CDR2 (germline): SGHTA, FQGTGA. V dropped 6 bases and J dropped 6 bases, with 14 bases sitting between them. CDR3 protein: CASRDSGTDGYTF. The CDR3 DNA reads as TGTGCCAGCAGGGACTCCGGGACGGATGGCTACACCTTC.

The J gene is TRBJ1-4, the V gene TRBV3-1, with unresolved D. Germline assignment: CDR1 LGHDT and CDR2 YNNKEL (reference sequence). The CDR3 sequence is 15 residues long. The V end lost 0 bases, the J end lost 7 bases, and 12 bases lay between the germline ends. Written as DNA, the CDR3 is TGTGCCAGCAGCCAAGATTGGGGTCGCGCTGAAAAACTGTTTTTT. Translated: CASSQDWGRAEKLFF.

This clonotype has at least ten counts. The genes are TRBV20-1 and TRBJ2-7, with 8 bases matching TRBD2. V lost 4 bases and J lost 2; bases outside the gene matches: 4. The CDR3 spans 13 residues. The germline gives CDR1 DFQATT, CDR2 SNEGSKA (reference sequence). CDR3 nucleotide sequence: TGCAGTGCTATTACTAGCGGACCCTACGAGCAGTACTTC. Translation: CSAITSGPYEQYF.

The V and J genes are TRBV15 and TRBJ2-5, with 7 bases fitting TRBD1. With V trimmed by 4 bases and J by 2 bases, 13 bases remained unmatched. Germline values: CDR1 LNHNV, CDR2 YYDKDF (reference sequence). There are 17 residues in the CDR3. CDR3 in amino acids: CATSNLVGGDPQETQYF. CDR3 sequence (DNA): TGTGCCACCAGCAACTTGGTAGGGGGCGACCCACAAGAGACCCAGTACTTC.

Regarding this clonotype: A much larger clone differs from this one at a single base, so this may be a read error. The genes are TRBV27 and TRBJ2-1; TRBD2 matches 10 bases. CDR1 and CDR2 from the germline V gene are MNHEY and SMNVEV (reference sequence). The CDR3 spans 15 residues. The CDR3: CASSPSAGGTNEQLF. The CDR3 DNA sequence: TGTGCCAGCAGTCCCTCAGCGGGAGGGACCAATGAGCAGCTCTTC.

The J gene is TRBJ2-1, the V gene TRBV7-6; 10 bases map to TRBD1. From germline, CDR1 is SGHVS and CDR2 FNYEAQ. The CDR3 sequence is 16 residues long. V dropped 4 bases and J dropped 4; count of bases not matched to a gene: 7. As DNA, the CDR3 is TGTGCCAGCAGCTCCTTTGAGGACAGGGGGTACAATGAGCAGTTCTTC. It encodes CASSSFEDRGYNEQFF.

On this clonotype: This may arise from a read error, as a much more abundant clone is one base away. The rearrangement joins TRBV28 to TRBJ2-7; D not certain. V was cut by 6 bases and J by 0 bases, with 9 bases left in between. CDR1 and CDR2 (germline): MDHEN, SYDVKM. This CDR3 comprises 13 residues. CDR3 sequence reads: CASSSCLSYEQYF. The DNA for the CDR3 is TGTGCCAGCAGCTCTTGCCTCTCCTACGAGCAGTACTTC. Using reference TRBV28 and TRBJ2-7 for the parts outside the CDR3, the full variable domain is DVKVTQSSRYLVKRTGEKVFLECVQDMDHENMFWYRQDPGLGLRLIYFSYDVKMKEKGDIPEGYSVSREKKERFSLILESASTNQTSMYLCASSSCLSYEQYFGPGTRLTVT.

This chain's CDR3 is CASRDSQQPQHF. The CDR3 nucleotides are TGTGCCAGCAGGGACTCCCAACAGCCCCAGCATTTT. V and J are TRBV12-3 or TRBV12-4 and TRBJ1-5; D unclear. The CDR3 is 12 amino acids. Trimming took 6 bases from V and 7 from J, leaving 10 bases between them.

This chain links TRBV7-2 with TRBJ2-1, with 7 bases lining up with TRBD2. Germline trimming cut 6 bases from V and 3 bases from J; bases unmatched to any gene: 8. The CDR3 totals 15 residues. Germline V gene sequence: CDR1 SGHTA, CDR2 FQGNSA. CDR3 protein: CASRFRRESYNEQFF. CDR3 coding DNA: TGTGCCAGCAGATTTAGGCGGGAGAGCTACAATGAGCAGTTCTTC.

This sequence joins TRBV20-1 and TRBJ1-1; D unresolved. The CDR3 totals 14 residues. Trimming shortened V by 3 bases and J by 8 bases, and 19 bases separated the two germline ends. The germline V gene encodes CDR1 DFQATT and CDR2 SNEGSKA (reference sequence). CDR3 protein: CSASLAAYPSEAFF. CDR3 coding DNA: TGCAGTGCTAGCCTGGCAGCCTACCCCAGCGAAGCTTTCTTT.

This clonotype was seen a few times. The chain couples TRBV24-1 to TRBJ2-7; TRBD2 aligns across 7 bases. Germline CDR1 reads KGHDR; CDR2 reads SFDVKD. Unmatched junction bases numbered 16, after V lost 2 bases and J lost 7 bases. CDR3 length equals 17 residues. The CDR3 nucleotides read TGTGCCACCAGTGATTCCCGGGCAGAGCGGGATACCGGGGAGCAGTACTTC. Translation gives CATSDSRAERDTGEQYF.

This chain uses TRBV7-2 with TRBJ2-1; D unclear. The CDR3 contains 16 residues. Germline CDR1 reads SGHTA; CDR2 reads FQGNSA. Trimming shortened V by 0 bases and J by 2 bases, and 11 bases separated the two germline ends. The CDR3 coding sequence is TGTGCCAGCAGCTTAGCGCCGCCCCTAACCTACAATGAGCAGTTCTTC. Protein sequence: CASSLAPPLTYNEQFF. Looking up the rest from reference TRBV7-2 and TRBJ2-1 gives the full variable domain: GAGVSQSPSNKVTEKGKDVELRCDPISGHTALYWYRQSLGQGLEFLIYFQGNSAPDKSGLPSDRFSAERTGGSVSTLTIQRTQQEDSAVYLCASSLAPPLTYNEQFFGPGTRLTVL.

On this clonotype: The CDR3 carries no conserved terminal phenylalanine or tryptophan, so it likely arises from a read error. The chain links TRBV27 to TRBJ2-2; unclear D gene. Trimming cost V 3 bases and J 0 bases, with 11 bases left between them. Germline V CDR1 and CDR2: MNHEY, SMNVEV (reference sequence). The CDR3 has 16 residues. This CDR3 is CASSFIQFANTGELFY. DNA for the CDR3: TGTGCCAGCAGTTTTATCCAGTTCGCGAACACCGGGGAGCTGTTTTAT.

The rearrangement joins TRBV28 to TRBJ2-5; D gene ambiguous. Per germline, CDR1 MDHEN and CDR2 SYDVKM. This CDR3 has 16 amino acids. The V end lost 3 bases, the J end lost 11 bases, and 25 bases lay between the germline ends. The DNA for the CDR3 is TGTGCCAGCAGTTTTGGCAGCTTCGCTATTTACAGTGAGCAGTACTTC. This encodes CASSFGSFAIYSEQYF.

As for this clonotype: A much larger clonotype is one base distant, so this may be a read error. The chain joins TRBV25-1 to TRBJ1-4; possibly TRBD1 for D (6 bases). The CDR3 length is 15 residues. Germline CDR1 MGHDK, CDR2 SYGVNS. The CDR3 region has the DNA TGTGCCAGCAATGAATCGGCAGGGGAAGCTGAAAAACTGTTTTTT. Amino acids: CASNESAGEAEKLFF.

Concerning this clonotype itself: It may be a read error: a sequence one base away is much more abundant. The CDR3 DNA is TGTGCCAGCAGTTCGTTCGGACTAGCGCAGAGCACAGATGCGCAGTATTTT. Translation: CASSSFGLAQSTDAQYF. This chain links TRBV6-5 with TRBJ2-3; TRBD2 matches 9 bases. CDR3 length: 17 amino acids. From germline, CDR1 is MNHEY and CDR2 SVGAGI.

This clonotype was detected a few times. The chain recombines TRBV28 with TRBJ2-1; TRBD2 matches 7 bases. The CDR3 contains 16 residues. Germline loops: CDR1 MDHEN, CDR2 SYDVKM. The CDR3 loop is CAFGGRRVGSYNEQFF. The CDR3 nucleotides are TGTGCGTTTGGCGGGAGAAGGGTGGGGTCCTACAATGAGCAGTTCTTC.

As to this clonotype: The junction departs from the called germline gene at one end, perhaps through a read error. The V gene is TRBV15, the J gene TRBJ1-4, with 9 bases that match TRBD1. Germline V CDR1 and CDR2: LNHNV, YYDKDF (reference sequence). This CDR3 has 13 amino acids. The CDR3 DNA follows: TGTGCCACCACCGGGACAGGGCGGGAAAAAGTGTTTTTT. Its protein product is CATTGTGREKVFF.